This record concerns one T cell receptor (beta chain) sequence. Its antigen specificity is not known. No base-level quality is on record; no much larger clone is a single base apart. TCRbeta CDR3 regions were amplified from genomic DNA by means of the immunoSEQ Assay, a bias-controlled multiplex PCR. On the authors' methods: Nucleated cell counts per sample were estimated from amplification of reference gene primers within the assay. To quantify the absolute abundance of each unique TCRbeta CDR3 rearrangement, sequence reads were collapsed and filtered. For each sample, productive Simpson clonality was calculated as the square root of Simpson's diversity index over productive rearrangements. TCRdb retrieved this table from immuneACCESS and kept in-frame rearrangements only. Not all clones are present; in checked studies, unresolved V genes account for under half, and no reason is known for the remainder. That table supplies the V and J calls and clone size; D and trimming were determined from the DNA. Within this sample are roughly 410,000 clones, with over 75% of them counted one time only. Jointly, the top ten make up around 1.5% of the sample.

The data were obtained in a study of blood T cell repertoires in COVID-19 (dated by TCRdb to about 2020). About the full investigation: Samples from collaborators originated in the United States, Italy and Spain and spanned both the acute and convalescent phases of COVID-19. The prospective study material was composed of cDNA or gDNA derived from T cells, B-cell-depleted T cells, or PBMCs. Deeply sampled blood TCRbeta repertoires from subjects exposed to, actively infected with, or recovered from COVID-19 were included in the dataset. A freely available public database, intended as a resource for researchers studying the immune response to SARS-CoV-2, is where the repertoires were released. Samples came from the ongoing ImmuneRACE study (first 160 participants) plus 1,254 subjects from 6 global collaborators. Sample metadata almost always included a de-identified subject ID, COVID-19 status, age in years and sex. Where HLA class I and class II types were available, the types were taken from metadata supplied by the sample provider, not from assay-based typing.

The investigation overall reported the following: The quantity of clinical and demographic metadata differed by source and by participant and was supplied without curation.

At one collaborating source in Seattle, patients were enrolled during active infection and were followed longitudinally through the course of disease. Whole blood was collected in K2EDTA tubes by collaborating institutions according to the institutions' own protocols. For TCRbeta analysis, collaborator samples were shipped as frozen whole blood, as isolated PBMCs, or as DNA extracted from either sample type. From cysteine to phenylalanine, the CDR3 is 15 amino acids long. Of the read, only the CDR3 DNA is kept; its 45 bases are in frame from base 1. V ends up 5 bases short and J 7 bases short, with an unmatched junction base count of 9. The CDR1 and CDR2 encoded by the germline V gene are SGHTA and FQGTGA.

Sequenced sample: peripheral blood. The TCR comes from a woman aged 40 to 50 with COVID-19, enrolled during active disease. This receptor chain uses TRBV7-3 and TRBJ2-2, and TRBD2 aligns with 8 junction nucleotides. In nucleotide form, the sequence is TGTGCCAGCAGCCTAGGACTAGCCGGCGGCGGGGAGCTGTTTTTT. Its protein reads: CASSLGLAGGGELFF.